The clone carrying this TCR beta chain was counted only a few times. Its antigen is undetermined. The data derive from a study of beta chain features in type 1 diabetes. Study as a whole: Age and gender were similar between patients and healthy donors, as were cell yields. Findings and limits, study-wide: Shorter templates may be favored by PCR, equally so in patients and controls. Shortening of TCRB CDR3s, moderate but significant, appeared in all four CD4+ subsets of Type 1 diabetes patients. Compared with healthy donors, patients appeared to share more similar naive, central memory and regulatory TCRB repertoires.

The sequenced template was cDNA made from the entire isolated RNA. Repertoires were generated with immunoSEQ multiplex PCR, while TCRdb's copy carries only in-frame clones and drops some. The table records under 130,000 clones, under 30% of them present only once. The CDR3 is made up of 14 amino acids. The germline V and J ends were trimmed by 0 bases and 7 bases, with 10 bases remaining between them. CDR1 LGHNA and CDR2 YSLEER come from the germline V gene. The receptor was isolated from a woman younger than 35 with type 1 diabetes. V usage is TRBV4-3 and J usage is TRBJ1-5; no clear D. Source material: central memory CD4+ T cells from blood. CDR3 in amino acids: CASSQDSWEQPQHF. CDR3 nucleotides: TGCGCCAGCAGCCAAGATAGTTGGGAGCAGCCCCAGCATTTT.